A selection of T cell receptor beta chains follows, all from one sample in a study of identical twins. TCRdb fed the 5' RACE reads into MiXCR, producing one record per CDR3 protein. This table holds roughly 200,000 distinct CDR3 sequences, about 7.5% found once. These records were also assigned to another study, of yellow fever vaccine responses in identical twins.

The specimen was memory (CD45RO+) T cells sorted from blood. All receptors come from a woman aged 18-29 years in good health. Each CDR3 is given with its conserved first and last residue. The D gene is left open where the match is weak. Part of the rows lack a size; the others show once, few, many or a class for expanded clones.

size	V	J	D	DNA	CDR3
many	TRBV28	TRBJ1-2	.	TGTGCCAGCAGTGGGGGGGCCCAATATGGCTACACCTTC	CASSGGAQYGYTF
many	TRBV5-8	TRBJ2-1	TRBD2	TGTGCCAGCAGCTTGGGTAGCGGGGGGGTGAATGAGCAGTTCTTC	CASSLGSGGVNEQFF
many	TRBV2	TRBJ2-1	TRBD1	TGTGCCATGACCAAAACAGGGGGGAGCTCCTACAATGAGCAGTTCTTC	CAMTKTGGSSYNEQFF
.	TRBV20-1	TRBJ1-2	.	TGCAGTGCTAGAGACTCTTGGGGAGGAGATGGCTACACCTTC	CSARDSWGGDGYTF
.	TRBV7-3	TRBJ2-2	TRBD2	TGTGCCAGCACTATTGCGGGGGGGAAGAACACCGGGGAGCTGTTTTTT	CASTIAGGKNTGELFF
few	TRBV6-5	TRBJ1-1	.	TGTGCCAGCAGTTACTCGCCCGGAAACACTGAAGCTTTCTTT	CASSYSPGNTEAFF
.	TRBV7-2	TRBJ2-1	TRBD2	TGTGCCAGCAGCTCAAGGCGGGGGAGCTCCTACAATGAGCAGTTCTTC	CASSSRRGSSYNEQFF
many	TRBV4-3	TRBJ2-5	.	TGCGCCAGCAGCCAAGATTTTAGTAACAGGCAAGAGACCCAGTACTTC	CASSQDFSNRQETQYF
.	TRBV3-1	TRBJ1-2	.	TGTGCCAGCAGCCCCGGTGGTAACAGGATGAACTATGGCTACACCTTC	CASSPGGNRMNYGYTF
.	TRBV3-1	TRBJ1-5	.	TGTGCCAGCAGCCAAGGGGGGGGGCTCGGGACGGCCCAGCATTTT	CASSQGGGLGTAQHF
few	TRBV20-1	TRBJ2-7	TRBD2	TGCAGTGCTAGAGATCCACTCAGCGGGAGCTACGAGCAGTACTTC	CSARDPLSGSYEQYF
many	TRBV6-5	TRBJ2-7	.	TGTGCCAGCAGTTGGGGACCTGGGGCCTCCTACGAGCAGTACTTC	CASSWGPGASYEQYF
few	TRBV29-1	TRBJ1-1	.	TGCAGCGTTGAACAATGGGCCCCGGGGACTGAAGCTTTCTTT	CSVEQWAPGTEAFF
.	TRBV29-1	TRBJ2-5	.	TGCAGCGTTGTCGGAGGGGGGGAGACCCAGTACTTC	CSVVGGGETQYF
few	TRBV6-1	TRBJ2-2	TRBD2	TGTGCCAGCAGTGCTGCGGGACTAGCGGGGGCCGGGGAGCTGTTTTTT	CASSAAGLAGAGELFF
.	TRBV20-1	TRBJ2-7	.	TGCAGTGCTAGTGTTGCTGCTCAGGGGGAGCAGTACTTC	CSASVAAQGEQYF
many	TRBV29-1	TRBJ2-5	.	TGCAGCGTTGAATCGGCTCGTAGCAGGGAGACCCAGTACTTC	CSVESARSRETQYF